Below, 3 T cell receptor beta chains from the same sample are listed, as sequenced in a study of CD4+ T cells in melanoma. Measured with immunoSEQ multiplex PCR; TCRdb has only the in-frame clones, and not every one. Of around 15,000 clones listed, 70% to 80% are singletons. What was sequenced was cells from a culture (not recorded whether cultured in vitro). The receptors derive from a human donor with melanoma.

The V call is TRBV20-1, the J call TRBJ2-3; either TRBD1 or TRBD2 may fit D (5 bases each). Germline V gene lookup returns CDR1 DFQATT and CDR2 SNEGSKA (reference sequence). The V gene lost 4 bases and the J gene lost 9 bases, with 11 bases spanning the gap. The length of the CDR3 is 11 residues. The CDR3 DNA reads TGCAGTGCTATTCTCGGGACGACGCAGTATTTT. Its protein product is CSAILGTTQYF.

The J gene is TRBJ1-1, the V gene TRBV5-6, with D possibly being TRBD1 (6 bases). CDR1 is SGHDT and CDR2 is YYEEEE in the germline V gene. CDR3 length: 17 amino acids. Trimming removed 0 bases at V and 1 base at J, with 16 bases between. The CDR3 DNA sequence: TGTGCCAGCAGCTTGGGTGGGGGCGCGACAACGAACACTGAAGCTTTCTTT. Translation: CASSLGGGATTNTEAFF.

As for this clone: A junction end diverges from the germline sequence, so it may reflect a read error. The rearrangement joins TRBV5-6 to TRBJ1-1; the match to TRBD1 covers 7 bases. Germline V CDR1 and CDR2: SGHDT, YYEEEE. The CDR3 length is 12 residues. The CDR3 DNA sequence: TGTGCCAGCAGCTTCGGTGACAGGGAAGATTTCTTT. Amino acid sequence: CASSFGDREDFF.